Described below is a single T cell receptor beta chain sequence and its context. Antigen specificity is unknown. The sample originates from a study of vaccination effects on CD4 cells after COVID-19. Study-level information: Each person got two doses of an mRNA SARS-CoV-2 vaccine, BNT162b2 or mRNA-1273.

After around ten days in culture, the CD4+ T cells were isolated. From germline, CDR1 is SGHTA and CDR2 FQGTGA. The CDR3 is made up of 15 amino acids. V lost 2 bases and J lost 3; bases outside the gene matches: 3. Profiled with immunoSEQ multiplex PCR; TCRdb holds only in-frame clones, not every one. This sample has 35,000 to 40,000 clones, with 82% found just once. The gene calls are TRBV7-3 and TRBJ2-1, with TRBD1 identical over 8 bases. Material: CD4+ T cells from PBMCs cultured without peptide, obtained before COVID-19 vaccination. The sequence was obtained from a human donor who received a COVID-19 vaccine. The CDR3 nucleotides read TGTGCCAGCAGCTTAGCTGGACAGGGCTACAATGAGCAGTTCTTC. Encoded protein: CASSLAGQGYNEQFF.